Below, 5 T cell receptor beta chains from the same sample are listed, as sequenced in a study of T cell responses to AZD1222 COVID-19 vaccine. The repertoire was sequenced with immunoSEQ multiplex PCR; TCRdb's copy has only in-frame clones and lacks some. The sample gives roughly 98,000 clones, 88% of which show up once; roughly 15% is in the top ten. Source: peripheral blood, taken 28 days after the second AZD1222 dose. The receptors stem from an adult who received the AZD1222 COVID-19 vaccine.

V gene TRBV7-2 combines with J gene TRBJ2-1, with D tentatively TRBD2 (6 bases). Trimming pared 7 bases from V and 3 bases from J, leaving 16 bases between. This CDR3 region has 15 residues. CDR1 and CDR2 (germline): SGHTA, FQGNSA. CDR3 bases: TGTGCCAGCAAGGTGTGGGCTAGCGACTACAATGAGCAGTTCTTC. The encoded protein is CASKVWASDYNEQFF.

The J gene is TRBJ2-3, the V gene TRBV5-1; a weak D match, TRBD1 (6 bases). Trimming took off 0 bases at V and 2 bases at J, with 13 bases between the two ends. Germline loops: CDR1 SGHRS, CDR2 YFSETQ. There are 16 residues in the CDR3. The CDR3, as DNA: TGCGCCAGCAGCTTGGCTTACAGGGAAATCACAGATACGCAGTATTTT. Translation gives CASSLAYREITDTQYF.

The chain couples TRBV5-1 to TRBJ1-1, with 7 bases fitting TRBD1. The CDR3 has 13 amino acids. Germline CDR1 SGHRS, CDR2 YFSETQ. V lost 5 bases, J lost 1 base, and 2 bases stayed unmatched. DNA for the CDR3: TGCGCCAGCAGGTGGACAGGGAACACTGAAGCTTTCTTT. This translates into CASRWTGNTEAFF.

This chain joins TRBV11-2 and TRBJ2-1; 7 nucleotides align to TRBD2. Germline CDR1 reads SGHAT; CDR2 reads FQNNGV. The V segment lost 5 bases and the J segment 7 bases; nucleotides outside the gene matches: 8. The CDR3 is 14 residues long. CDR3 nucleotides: TGTGCCAGCAGCCTATCCGGGACTAATAATGAGCAGTTCTTC. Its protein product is CASSLSGTNNEQFF. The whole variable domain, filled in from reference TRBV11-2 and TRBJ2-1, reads EAGVAQSPRYKIIEKRQSVAFWCNPISGHATLYWYQQILGQGPKLLIQFQNNGVVDDSQLPKDRFSAERLKGVDSTLKIQPAKLEDSAVYLCASSLSGTNNEQFFGPGTRLTVL.

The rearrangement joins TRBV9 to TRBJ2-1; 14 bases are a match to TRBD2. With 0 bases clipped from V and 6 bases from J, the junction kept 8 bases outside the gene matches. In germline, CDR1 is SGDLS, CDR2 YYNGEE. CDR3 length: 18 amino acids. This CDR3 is CASSVVLGGLAGANEQFF. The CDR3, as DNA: TGTGCCAGCAGCGTAGTTTTGGGGGGACTAGCGGGAGCCAATGAGCAGTTCTTC.